What follows describes a single T cell receptor (beta chain). The V gene end was trimmed by 4 bases and the J gene end by 3 bases; junction bases not matched to a gene: 4. In germline, CDR1 is MNHEY, CDR2 SMNVEV (reference sequence). CDR3 length equals 15 residues. These data come from a study of blood T cell repertoires in COVID-19. Study-level background: In each case, the material was cDNA or gDNA derived from T cells, B-cell-depleted T cells, or PBMCs.

How the authors handled the data: Amplifying reference gene primers gave estimates of nucleated cell counts. The protocol was immunoSEQ multiplex PCR, while the TCRdb copy is restricted to in-frame clones and leaves out a portion. The V and J calls and clone size were taken over from that table, and D and trimming were inferred from the DNA. The table lists about 130,000 clones, roughly 79% of them singletons. The sample comprised peripheral blood. This receptor was identified in a human donor in a cohort sampled during active COVID-19. This chain joins TRBV27 and TRBJ1-4, with 8 bases lining up with TRBD1. The CDR3: CASSSTGAANEKLFF. In DNA form, the CDR3 reads TGTGCCAGCAGTTCGACAGGGGCGGCTAATGAAAAACTGTTTTTT.